The 27 T cell receptor beta chains below come from one sample, sequenced in a study of T-cell reconstitution after alpha-beta-depleted transplantation in children. This sample's TCRbeta library carried unique molecular identifier barcodes. One entry per CDR3 protein, called by TCRdb with MiXCR from the PCR reads. This sample yields 670,000 or so distinct CDR3 sequences, of which around 13% are seen a single time; around 0.76% belongs to the top ten. The specimen comprised PBMCs, sampled before TCRalphabeta/CD19-depleted stem cell transplant. The source of these receptors is a girl aged 2-10 years with congenital amegakaryocytic thrombocytopenia, due to receive a stem cell transplant.

The chain employs TRBV15 and TRBJ1-4; 7 bases match TRBD1. The CDR3 loop spans 16 amino acids. Germline V lookup: CDR1 LNHNV, CDR2 YYDKDF (reference sequence). V lost 3 bases, J lost 4 bases, and 8 bases stayed unmatched. The CDR3, as DNA: TGTGCCACCAGCAGGGCCGGGACAGAGAATAATGAAAAACTGTTTTTT. This encodes CATSRAGTENNEKLFF.

This clonotype has a count of ten or more. The J gene is TRBJ2-3, the V gene TRBV10-3; tentative D call: TRBD1 (5 bases). Trimming stripped 4 bases from V and 2 bases from J, with 16 bases between. Germline lookup yields CDR1 ENHRY and CDR2 SYGVKD. The CDR3 is 16 amino acids. CDR3 DNA: TGTGCCATCAGTGGGGGCCTTACCTTCCCCACAGATACGCAGTATTTT. The encoded protein is CAISGGLTFPTDTQYF.

The chain carries TRBV14 and TRBJ2-7, with 12 bases identical to TRBD1. This CDR3 is built from 18 residues. CDR1 and CDR2 from the germline V gene are SGHDN and FVKESK. V trimming: 4 bases; J trimming: 1 base; junction bases outside the gene matches: 11. The CDR3 region is CASSLRPGQGAVSYEQYF. CDR3 sequence (DNA): TGTGCCAGCAGCCTAAGACCGGGACAGGGGGCGGTTTCCTACGAGCAGTACTTC.

This clonotype has a count of ten or more. The chain combines TRBV20-1 with TRBJ1-1; D call uncertain. CDR1 and CDR2 (germline): DFQATT, SNEGSKA (reference sequence). The CDR3 is made up of 14 amino acids. The V and J ends lost 0 bases and 2 bases respectively, with 10 bases between them. The CDR3 loop reads CSAREGMGNTEAFF. CDR3 in DNA: TGCAGTGCTAGAGAGGGGATGGGAAACACTGAAGCTTTCTTT.

The rearrangement uses TRBV20-1 and TRBJ2-1, with TRBD2 identical over 7 bases. With 3 bases clipped from V and 5 bases from J, the junction kept 7 bases outside the gene matches. In germline, CDR1 is DFQATT, CDR2 SNEGSKA (reference sequence). The CDR3 is 14 amino acids. In DNA, the CDR3 is TGCAGTGCTAGGCCGGGACTAACCCACAATGAGCAGTTCTTC. Amino acids: CSARPGLTHNEQFF.

This clonotype was found many times. This chain joins TRBV7-3 and TRBJ2-1, with D possibly TRBD2 on 6 matching bases. The V gene lost 3 bases and the J gene lost 4 bases, with 10 bases spanning the gap. The germline gives CDR1 SGHTA, CDR2 FQGTGA. The CDR3 totals 14 residues. For the CDR3, the DNA is TGTGCCAGCAGCTTCGCGGGACCATACAATGAGCAGTTCTTC. It yields the protein CASSFAGPYNEQFF.

This clonotype was found a few times. The genes are TRBV20-1 and TRBJ2-1, with D hard to call. The CDR3 has 14 amino acids. Germline V lookup: CDR1 DFQATT, CDR2 SNEGSKA (reference sequence). V was cut by 6 bases and J by 1 base, with 13 bases left in between. CDR3 residues: CSARRQQSYNEQFF. CDR3 nucleotide sequence: TGCAGTGCCAGACGGCAACAATCCTACAATGAGCAGTTCTTC.

In this sample, this clonotype turned up many times. V usage is TRBV9 and J usage is TRBJ2-7, with unresolved D. The CDR3 totals 14 residues. V gave up 0 bases and J gave up 3 bases, with 10 bases separating them. Germline-derived CDR1 and CDR2 are SGDLS and YYNGEE. DNA of the CDR3: TGTGCCAGCAGCGTAGACATGGGTAGCTACGAGCAGTACTTC. It encodes CASSVDMGSYEQYF.

The sample holds a few counts of this clonotype. The chain links TRBV15 to TRBJ2-5; D tentatively fits TRBD1 or TRBD2 (5 bases each). The germline CDR1 and CDR2 sequences are LNHNV and YYDKDF (reference sequence). This CDR3 is built from 14 residues. V lost 4 bases and J lost 3, with 12 bases in between. The CDR3 DNA reads TGTGCCACCAGCACCGGGACCTTTGAAGAGACCCAGTACTTC. Its protein product is CATSTGTFEETQYF.

The chain recombines TRBV5-1 with TRBJ2-7, with D tentatively TRBD2 (6 bases). The germline V and J ends were trimmed by 7 bases and 3 bases, with 14 bases remaining between them. CDR3 length equals 13 residues. CDR1 and CDR2 (germline): SGHRS, YFSETQ. Written as DNA, the CDR3 is TGCGCCAGCGGATGGGACTCTGGCTACGAGCAGTACTTC. This codes for CASGWDSGYEQYF.

The chain combines TRBV12-3 or TRBV12-4 with TRBJ2-1; D ambiguous. The ends were cut back, 10 bases at V and 0 bases at J, with 10 bases in the middle. The CDR3 covers 13 residues. The CDR3 coding sequence is TGTGCCACCGCAAGAAGCTCCTACAATGAGCAGTTCTTC. Amino acids: CATARSSYNEQFF.

This clonotype has at least ten counts. The chain uses TRBV20-1 and TRBJ2-7; no clear D gene. Germline lookup yields CDR1 DFQATT and CDR2 SNEGSKA (reference sequence). The CDR3 is made up of 13 amino acids. V was shortened by 4 bases and J by 1 base, with 11 bases between the two germline ends. The CDR3: CSANYQGSYEQYF. The CDR3 bases are TGCAGTGCTAACTACCAAGGGTCCTACGAGCAGTACTTC.

There are many counts of this clonotype. This chain joins TRBV20-1 and TRBJ1-1; D unresolved. V was shortened by 3 bases and J by 6 bases, with 8 bases between the two germline ends. Looked up from germline, CDR1 is DFQATT and CDR2 is SNEGSKA (reference sequence). The CDR3 loop spans 11 amino acids. CDR3 coding DNA: TGCAGTGCTAGTTTTGCTTCTGAAGCTTTCTTT. Its protein is CSASFASEAFF.

In its sample, this clonotype was seen many times. The chain couples TRBV20-1 to TRBJ2-3, with 11 bases identical to TRBD2. Germline CDR1 reads DFQATT; CDR2 reads SNEGSKA (reference sequence). The J segment lost 5 bases and the V segment lost 5 bases, leaving 9 bases of the junction unmatched. The CDR3 extends over 15 amino acids. The CDR3 loop is CSARILAGGLDTQYF. DNA of the CDR3: TGCAGTGCTCGAATCCTAGCGGGAGGATTAGATACGCAGTATTTT.

Concerning this clonotype: It may be a read error: a sequence one base away is much more abundant. This sequence joins TRBV20-1 and TRBJ2-5, with 7 nucleotides matching TRBD1. This CDR3 spans 13 amino acids. After removal of 6 bases from V and 4 bases from J, the junction contained 8 bases not matched to a gene. CDR1 is DFQATT and CDR2 is SNEGSKA in the germline V gene (reference sequence). CDR3 sequence reads: CSARQGAIETQYF. The CDR3 DNA sequence: TGCAGTGCCAGACAGGGTGCTATAGAGACCCAGTACTTC.

This clonotype was counted ten times or more. CDR3 nucleotides: TGTGCCATCAGCTCGGACGTCAAAGAGACCCAGTACTTC. Encoded protein: CAISSDVKETQYF. The genes are TRBV10-3 and TRBJ2-5; D not certain. V lost 6 bases and J 3 bases, leaving 11 bases between the germline ends. The CDR3 spans 13 residues. Germline V gives CDR1 ENHRY, CDR2 SYGVKD.

Points on this clonotype: A clone one base away is much larger, so this may be a read error. The V call is TRBV20-1, the J call TRBJ2-1; D not certain. The germline V gene encodes CDR1 DFQATT and CDR2 SNEGSKA (reference sequence). This CDR3 spans 12 amino acids. The CDR3 DNA sequence: TGCAGTGTTGTTTTGGGGTTAAATGAGCGGTTCTTC. Encoded protein: CSVVLGLNERFF.

This clonotype was seen a few times. The J gene is TRBJ2-3, the V gene TRBV20-1; 7 bases are shared with TRBD2. Trimming cost V 5 bases and J 8 bases; bases outside gene matches: 22. The CDR3 consists of 17 residues. CDR1 is DFQATT and CDR2 is SNEGSKA in the germline V gene (reference sequence). CDR3 bases: TGCAGTGCTCCCCCGGAGGGAGGGAATGCAAGGTTATTTACGCAGTATTTT. It encodes CSAPPEGGNARLFTQYF.

V gene TRBV5-1 combines with J gene TRBJ1-5; a possible D gene is TRBD1 (5 bases). Looked up from germline, CDR1 is SGHRS and CDR2 is YFSETQ. The CDR3 is 15 amino acids. Trimming removed 3 bases at V and 4 bases at J, with 14 bases between. The CDR3 DNA sequence: TGCGCCAGCAGCTACGGGACGGGGCAGAATCAGCCCCAGCATTTT. Amino acid sequence: CASSYGTGQNQPQHF.

This clonotype has more than one count but fewer than ten. The J gene is TRBJ2-1, the V gene TRBV7-2, with D uncertain. CDR3 size: 14 residues. CDR1 and CDR2 from the germline V gene are SGHTA and FQGNSA. The germline V and J ends were trimmed by 5 bases and 5 bases, with 13 bases remaining between them. CDR3 protein: CASSPSLSDNEQFF. CDR3 bases: TGTGCCAGCAGCCCGTCATTATCTGACAATGAGCAGTTCTTC. The entire variable domain, with the rest obtained from reference TRBV7-2 and TRBJ2-1, is as follows: GAGVSQSPSNKVTEKGKDVELRCDPISGHTALYWYRQSLGQGLEFLIYFQGNSAPDKSGLPSDRFSAERTGGSVSTLTIQRTQQEDSAVYLCASSPSLSDNEQFFGPGTRLTVL.

In its sample, this clonotype was seen many times. J is TRBJ2-4 and V is TRBV11-1; TRBD2 matches at 8 bases. Unmatched junction bases numbered 11, after V lost 4 bases and J lost 0 bases. The CDR3 length is 18 residues. Per the germline V gene, CDR1 is SGHAT and CDR2 is FQDESV (reference sequence). CDR3 sequence: CASSSGTSTFLAKNIQYF. The CDR3 nucleotides read TGTGCCAGCAGCTCCGGGACTAGTACGTTTCTAGCCAAAAACATTCAGTACTTC.

This clonotype was counted at least ten times. The chain employs TRBV24-1 and TRBJ2-7; D unclear. Germline V lookup: CDR1 KGHDR, CDR2 SFDVKD. With 7 bases removed from V and 4 bases from J, the gap between germline ends came to 10 bases. The CDR3 extends over 12 amino acids. CDR3 bases: TGTGCCACCAGCCGGATCCTGTACGAGCAGTACTTC. It is translated as CATSRILYEQYF.

This clonotype has more than one count but fewer than ten. This sequence joins TRBV6-1 and TRBJ2-5, with D possibly TRBD1 on 5 matching bases. The CDR3 extends over 15 amino acids. CDR1 is MNHNS and CDR2 is SASEGT in the germline V gene. Trimming pared 6 bases from V and 4 bases from J, leaving 18 bases between. The CDR3 region has the DNA TGTGCCAGCAGCCGACAGCTTTACAGCTCAGAGACCCAGTACTTC. Its protein product is CASSRQLYSSETQYF.

This clonotype was recorded at least ten times. The chain has TRBV7-4 and TRBJ2-4, with 13 bases matching TRBD2. The V gene's germline CDR1 is SGHVT and CDR2 SQSDAQ. Losses at the gene ends were 8 bases for V and 4 bases for J; bases not matched to a gene: 20. This CDR3 has 20 amino acids. The CDR3 sequence: CASRPQGGLAGRGEKNIQYF. In DNA form, the CDR3 reads TGTGCCAGCCGCCCCCAGGGGGGACTAGCGGGGAGGGGGGAAAAAAACATTCAGTACTTC.

V is TRBV4-1 and J is TRBJ2-1; 7 bases are a match to TRBD1. The CDR3 is made up of 13 amino acids. V shed 4 bases, J shed 7 bases, and the junction held 4 bases outside the gene matches. The germline V gene has CDR1 MGHRA and CDR2 YSYEKL. CDR3: CASSPGQPNEQFF. The CDR3 region has the DNA TGCGCCAGCAGCCCGGGACAGCCTAATGAGCAGTTCTTC.

This clonotype was counted a few times. Here the CDR3 DNA reads TGTGCCAGCAGTGAAGCAGGGGGTAGGGAGACCCAGTACTTC. It translates to CASSEAGGRETQYF. The chain links TRBV2 to TRBJ2-5; the D gene is possibly TRBD1 (6 bases). This CDR3 is 14 amino acids long. CDR1 SNHLY and CDR2 FYNNEI come from the germline V gene. V shed 0 bases and J shed 5 bases, with 10 bases lying between them.

This clonotype has a handful of counts. The V and J genes are TRBV7-9 and TRBJ2-7; possibly TRBD2 for D (6 bases). This CDR3 has 14 residues. Germline V gene sequence: CDR1 SEHNR, CDR2 FQNEAQ (reference sequence). V lost 3 bases, J lost 2 bases, and 11 bases lay in between. This chain's CDR3 is CASSFERAPYEQYF. For the CDR3, the DNA is TGTGCCAGCAGCTTTGAGCGGGCTCCCTACGAGCAGTACTTC.